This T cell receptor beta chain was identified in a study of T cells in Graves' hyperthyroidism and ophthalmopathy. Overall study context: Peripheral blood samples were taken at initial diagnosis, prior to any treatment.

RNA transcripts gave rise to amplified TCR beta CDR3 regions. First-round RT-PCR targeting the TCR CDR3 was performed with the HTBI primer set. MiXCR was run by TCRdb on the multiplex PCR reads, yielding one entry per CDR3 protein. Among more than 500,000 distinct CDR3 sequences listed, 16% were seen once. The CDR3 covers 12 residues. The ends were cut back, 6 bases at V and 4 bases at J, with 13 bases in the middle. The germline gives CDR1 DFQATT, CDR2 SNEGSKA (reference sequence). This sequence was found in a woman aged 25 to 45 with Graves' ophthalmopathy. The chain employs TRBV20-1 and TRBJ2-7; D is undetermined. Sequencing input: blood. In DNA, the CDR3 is TGCAGTGCCGCGGACGGAAGATACGAGCAGTACTTC. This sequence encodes CSAADGRYEQYF.